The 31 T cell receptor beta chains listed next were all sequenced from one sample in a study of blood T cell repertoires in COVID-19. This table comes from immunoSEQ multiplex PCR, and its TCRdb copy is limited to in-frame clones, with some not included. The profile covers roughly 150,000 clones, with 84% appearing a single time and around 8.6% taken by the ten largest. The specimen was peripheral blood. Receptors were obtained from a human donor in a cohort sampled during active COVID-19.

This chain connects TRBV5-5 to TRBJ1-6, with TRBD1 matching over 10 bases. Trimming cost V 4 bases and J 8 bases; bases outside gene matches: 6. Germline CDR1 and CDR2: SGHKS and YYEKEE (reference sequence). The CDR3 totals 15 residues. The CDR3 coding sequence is TGTGCCAGCAGCCCAACCGGGACAGGGGATTCACCCCTCCACTTT. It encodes CASSPTGTGDSPLHF. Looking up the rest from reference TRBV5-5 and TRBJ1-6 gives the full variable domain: DAGVTQSPTHLIKTRGQQVTLRCSPISGHKSVSWYQQVLGQGPQFIFQYYEKEERGRGNFPDRFSARQFPNYSSELNVNALLLGDSALYLCASSPTGTGDSPLHFGNGTRLTVT.

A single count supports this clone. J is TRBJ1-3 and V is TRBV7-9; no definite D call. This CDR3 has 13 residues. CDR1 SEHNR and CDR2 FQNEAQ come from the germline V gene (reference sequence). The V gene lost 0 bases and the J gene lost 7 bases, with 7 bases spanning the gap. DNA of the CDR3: TGTGCCAGCAGCTTAGCAACTGAGAACACCATATATTTT. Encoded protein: CASSLATENTIYF. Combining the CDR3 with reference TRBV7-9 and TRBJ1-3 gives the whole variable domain DTGVSQNPRHKITKRGQNVTFRCDPISEHNRLYWYRQTLGQGPEFLTYFQNEAQLEKSRLLSDRFSAERPKGSFSTLEIQRTEQGDSAMYLCASSLATENTIYFGEGSWLTVV.

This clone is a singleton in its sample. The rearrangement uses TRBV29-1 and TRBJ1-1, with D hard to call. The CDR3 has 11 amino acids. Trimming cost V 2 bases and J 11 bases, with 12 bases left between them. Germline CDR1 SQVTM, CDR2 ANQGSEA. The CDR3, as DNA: TGCAGCGTTGAATCGCCAACGGTGGCTTTCTTT. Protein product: CSVESPTVAFF.

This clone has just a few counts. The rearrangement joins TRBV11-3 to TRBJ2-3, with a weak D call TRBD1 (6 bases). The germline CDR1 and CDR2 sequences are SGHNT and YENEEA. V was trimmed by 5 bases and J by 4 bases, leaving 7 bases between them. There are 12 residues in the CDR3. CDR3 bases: TGTGCCAGCAGCAAGGGGGCAGATACGCAGTATTTT. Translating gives CASSKGADTQYF.

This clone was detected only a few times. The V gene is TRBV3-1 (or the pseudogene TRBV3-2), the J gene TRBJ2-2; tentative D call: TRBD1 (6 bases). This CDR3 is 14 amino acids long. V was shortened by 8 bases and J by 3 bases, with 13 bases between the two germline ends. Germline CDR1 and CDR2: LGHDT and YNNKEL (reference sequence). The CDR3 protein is CASGRGLDTGELFF. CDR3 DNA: TGTGCCAGCGGCAGGGGCTTGGACACCGGGGAGCTGTTTTTT.

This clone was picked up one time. CDR3 in DNA: TGCGCCAGCAGCCCTACCGGGACAGGGGTTCCGCCCCAGCATTTT. This encodes CASSPTGTGVPPQHF. The chain couples TRBV4-1 to TRBJ1-5, with 10 bases fitting TRBD1. Germline V gives CDR1 MGHRA, CDR2 YSYEKL. The CDR3 runs 15 residues. The V segment lost 4 bases and the J segment 9 bases; nucleotides outside the gene matches: 9.

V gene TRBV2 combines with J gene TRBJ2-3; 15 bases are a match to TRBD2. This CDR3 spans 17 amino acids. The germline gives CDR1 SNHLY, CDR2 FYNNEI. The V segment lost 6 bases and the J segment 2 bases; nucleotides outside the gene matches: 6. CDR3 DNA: TGTGCCAGCAGGACGGGACTAGCGGGGGGAACCACAGATACGCAGTATTTT. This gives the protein CASRTGLAGGTTDTQYF.

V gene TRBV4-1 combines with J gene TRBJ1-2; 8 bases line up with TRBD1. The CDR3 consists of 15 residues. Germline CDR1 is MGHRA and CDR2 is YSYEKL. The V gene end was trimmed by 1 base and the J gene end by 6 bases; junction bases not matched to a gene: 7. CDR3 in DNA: TGCGCCAGCAGCCAAGGCCAGGGGGCAGCTAATGGCTACACCTTC. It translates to CASSQGQGAANGYTF.

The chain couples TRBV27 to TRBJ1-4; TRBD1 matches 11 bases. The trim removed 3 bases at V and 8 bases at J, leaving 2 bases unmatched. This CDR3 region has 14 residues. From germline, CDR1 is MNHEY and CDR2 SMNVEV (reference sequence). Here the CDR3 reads CASSFGTGGEKLFF. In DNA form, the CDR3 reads TGTGCCAGCAGTTTCGGGACAGGGGGAGAAAAACTGTTTTTT.

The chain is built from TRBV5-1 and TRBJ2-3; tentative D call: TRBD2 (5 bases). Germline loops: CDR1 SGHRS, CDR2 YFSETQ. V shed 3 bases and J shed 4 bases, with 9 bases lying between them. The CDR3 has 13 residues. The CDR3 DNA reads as TGCGCCAGCAGCTCAACTAGTTCAGATACGCAGTATTTT. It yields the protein CASSSTSSDTQYF.

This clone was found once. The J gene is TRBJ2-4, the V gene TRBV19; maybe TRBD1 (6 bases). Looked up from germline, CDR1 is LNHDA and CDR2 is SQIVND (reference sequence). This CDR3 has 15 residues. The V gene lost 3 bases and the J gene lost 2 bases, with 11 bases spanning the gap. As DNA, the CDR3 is TGTGCCAGTAGTATCCCAGGGGCCTCCAAAAACATTCAGTACTTC. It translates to CASSIPGASKNIQYF.

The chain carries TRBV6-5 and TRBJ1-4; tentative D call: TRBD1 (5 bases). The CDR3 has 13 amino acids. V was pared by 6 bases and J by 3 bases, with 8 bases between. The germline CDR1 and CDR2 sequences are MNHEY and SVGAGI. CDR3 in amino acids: CASRDRSNEKLFF. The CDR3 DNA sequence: TGTGCCAGCAGAGACAGATCTAATGAAAAACTGTTTTTT.

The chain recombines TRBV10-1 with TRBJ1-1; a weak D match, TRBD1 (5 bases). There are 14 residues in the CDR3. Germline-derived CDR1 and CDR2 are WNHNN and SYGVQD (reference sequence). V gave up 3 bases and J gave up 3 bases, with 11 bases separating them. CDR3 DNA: TGCGCCAGCAGTGACCTCAGGGAGGACACTGAAGCTTTCTTT. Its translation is CASSDLREDTEAFF.

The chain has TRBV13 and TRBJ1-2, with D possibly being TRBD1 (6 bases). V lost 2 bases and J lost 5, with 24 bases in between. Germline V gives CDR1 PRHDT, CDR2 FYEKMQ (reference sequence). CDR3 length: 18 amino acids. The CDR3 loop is CASSLSSGVGRELYGYTF. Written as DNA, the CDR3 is TGTGCCAGCAGCTTAAGCTCAGGGGTCGGCAGAGAATTGTATGGCTACACCTTC. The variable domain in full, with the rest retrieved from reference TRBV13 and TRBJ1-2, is AAGVIQSPRHLIKEKRETATLKCYPIPRHDTVYWYQQGPGQDPQFLISFYEKMQSDKGSIPDRFSAQQFSDYHSELNMSSLELGDSALYFCASSLSSGVGRELYGYTFGSGTRLTVV.

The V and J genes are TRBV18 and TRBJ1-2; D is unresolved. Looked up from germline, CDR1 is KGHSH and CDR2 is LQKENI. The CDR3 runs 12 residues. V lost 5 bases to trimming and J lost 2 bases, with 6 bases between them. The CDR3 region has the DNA TGTGCCAGCTCATCCGGGAACTATGGCTACACCTTC. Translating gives CASSSGNYGYTF.

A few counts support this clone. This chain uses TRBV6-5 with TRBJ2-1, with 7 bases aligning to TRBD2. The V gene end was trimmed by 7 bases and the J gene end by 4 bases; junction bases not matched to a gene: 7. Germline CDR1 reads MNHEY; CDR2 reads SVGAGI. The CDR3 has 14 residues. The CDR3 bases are TGTGCCAGCACTCCTAGCGGTGCTTACAATGAGCAGTTCTTC. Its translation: CASTPSGAYNEQFF.

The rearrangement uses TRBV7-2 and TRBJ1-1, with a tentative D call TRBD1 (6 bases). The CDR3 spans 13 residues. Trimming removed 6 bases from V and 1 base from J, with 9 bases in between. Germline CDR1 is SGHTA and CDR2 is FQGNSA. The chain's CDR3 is CASRRDTNTEAFF. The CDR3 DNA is TGTGCCAGCAGGAGGGACACGAACACTGAAGCTTTCTTT.

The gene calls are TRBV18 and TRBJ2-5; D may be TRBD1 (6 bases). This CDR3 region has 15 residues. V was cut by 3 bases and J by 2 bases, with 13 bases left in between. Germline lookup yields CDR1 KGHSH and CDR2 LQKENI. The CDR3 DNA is TGTGCCAGCTCACCCCAAATTACAGGGCAAGAGACCCAGTACTTC. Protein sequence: CASSPQITGQETQYF.

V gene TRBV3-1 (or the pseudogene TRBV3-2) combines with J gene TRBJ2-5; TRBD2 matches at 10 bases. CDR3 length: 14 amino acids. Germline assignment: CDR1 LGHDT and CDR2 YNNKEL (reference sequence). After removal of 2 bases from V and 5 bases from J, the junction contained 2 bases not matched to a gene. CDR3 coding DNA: TGTGCCAGCAGCCAAACTAGCGGGGTCGAGACCCAGTACTTC. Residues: CASSQTSGVETQYF.

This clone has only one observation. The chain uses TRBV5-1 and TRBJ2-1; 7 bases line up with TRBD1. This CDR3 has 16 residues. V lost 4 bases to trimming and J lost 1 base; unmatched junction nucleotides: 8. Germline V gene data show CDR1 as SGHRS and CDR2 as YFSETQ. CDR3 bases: TGCGCCAGCAGCCGGGGACAGTATGGATCCTACAATGAGCAGTTCTTC. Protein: CASSRGQYGSYNEQFF.

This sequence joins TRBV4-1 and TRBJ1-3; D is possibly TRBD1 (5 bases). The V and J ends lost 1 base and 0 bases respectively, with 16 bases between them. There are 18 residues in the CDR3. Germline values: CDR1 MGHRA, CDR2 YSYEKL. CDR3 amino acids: CASSQVGLTGLSGNTIYF. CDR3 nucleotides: TGCGCCAGCAGCCAAGTAGGCCTCACGGGACTCTCTGGAAACACCATATATTTT.

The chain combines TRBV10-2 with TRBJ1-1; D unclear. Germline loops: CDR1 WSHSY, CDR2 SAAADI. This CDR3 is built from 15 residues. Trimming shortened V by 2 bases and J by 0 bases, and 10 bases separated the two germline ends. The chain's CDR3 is CASSEAVKMNTEAFF. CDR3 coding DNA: TGCGCCAGCAGTGAGGCAGTTAAAATGAACACTGAAGCTTTCTTT.

The CDR3 protein is CASSLSGKVGYTF. CDR3 coding DNA: TGTGCCAGCAGTTTATCCGGGAAGGTTGGCTACACCTTC. V gene TRBV28 combines with J gene TRBJ1-2; D uncertain. There are 13 residues in the CDR3. The germline V gene encodes CDR1 MDHEN and CDR2 SYDVKM. V was clipped by 1 base and J by 7 bases, with 10 bases between them.

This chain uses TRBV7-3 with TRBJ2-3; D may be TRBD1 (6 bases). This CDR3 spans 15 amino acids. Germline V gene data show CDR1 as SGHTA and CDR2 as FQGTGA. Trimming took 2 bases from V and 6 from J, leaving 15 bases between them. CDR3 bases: TGTGCCAGCAGCTTAGGTTCCAGGGGCGGTGATACGCAGTATTTT. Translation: CASSLGSRGGDTQYF.

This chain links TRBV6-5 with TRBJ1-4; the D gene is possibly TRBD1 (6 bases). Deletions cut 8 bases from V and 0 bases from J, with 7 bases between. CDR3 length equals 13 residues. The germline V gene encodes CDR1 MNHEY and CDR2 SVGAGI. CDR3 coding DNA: TGTGCCAGCGGACAGCCAACTAATGAAAAACTGTTTTTT. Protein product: CASGQPTNEKLFF.

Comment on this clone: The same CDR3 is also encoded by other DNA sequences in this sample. The CDR3 here is CASSSQGTYEQYF. The CDR3 DNA reads as TGCGCCAGCAGCTCACAGGGGACCTACGAGCAGTACTTC. The chain couples TRBV5-1 to TRBJ2-7; 7 positions match TRBD1. The CDR3 sequence is 13 residues long. Germline V gene sequence: CDR1 SGHRS, CDR2 YFSETQ. V dropped 3 bases and J dropped 2; count of bases not matched to a gene: 2. The entire variable domain, with the rest obtained from reference TRBV5-1 and TRBJ2-7, is as follows: KAGVTQTPRYLIKTRGQQVTLSCSPISGHRSVSWYQQTPGQGLQFLFEYFSETQRNKGNFPGRFSGRQFSNSRSEMNVSTLELGDSALYLCASSSQGTYEQYFGPGTRLTVT.

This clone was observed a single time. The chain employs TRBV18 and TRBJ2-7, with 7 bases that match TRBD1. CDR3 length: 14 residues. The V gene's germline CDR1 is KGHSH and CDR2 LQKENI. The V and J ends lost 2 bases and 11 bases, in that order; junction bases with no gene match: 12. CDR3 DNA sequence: TGTGCCAGCTCACCAACAAACTATAGGGACAGAGAGTACTTC. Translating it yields CASSPTNYRDREYF.

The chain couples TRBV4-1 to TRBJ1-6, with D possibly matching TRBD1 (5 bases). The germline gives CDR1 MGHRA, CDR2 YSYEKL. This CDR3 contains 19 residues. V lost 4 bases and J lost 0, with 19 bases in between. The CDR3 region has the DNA TGCGCCAGCAGCCGCGTCAACGTTCAGGGCGGCTCCTATAATTCACCCCTCCACTTT. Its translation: CASSRVNVQGGSYNSPLHF.

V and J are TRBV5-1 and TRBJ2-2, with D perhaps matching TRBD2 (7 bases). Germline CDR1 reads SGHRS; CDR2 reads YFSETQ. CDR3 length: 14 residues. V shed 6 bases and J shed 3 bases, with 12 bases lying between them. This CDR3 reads CASTGEGYTGELFF. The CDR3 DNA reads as TGCGCCAGCACAGGGGAGGGATACACCGGGGAGCTGTTTTTT. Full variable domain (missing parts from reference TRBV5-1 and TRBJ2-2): KAGVTQTPRYLIKTRGQQVTLSCSPISGHRSVSWYQQTPGQGLQFLFEYFSETQRNKGNFPGRFSGRQFSNSRSEMNVSTLELGDSALYLCASTGEGYTGELFFGEGSRLTVL.

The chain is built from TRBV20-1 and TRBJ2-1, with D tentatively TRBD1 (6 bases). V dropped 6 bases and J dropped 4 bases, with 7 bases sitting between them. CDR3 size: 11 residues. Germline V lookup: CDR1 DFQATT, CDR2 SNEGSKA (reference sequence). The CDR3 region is CSAQGYNEQFF. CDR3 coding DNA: TGCAGTGCCCAGGGGTACAATGAGCAGTTCTTC.

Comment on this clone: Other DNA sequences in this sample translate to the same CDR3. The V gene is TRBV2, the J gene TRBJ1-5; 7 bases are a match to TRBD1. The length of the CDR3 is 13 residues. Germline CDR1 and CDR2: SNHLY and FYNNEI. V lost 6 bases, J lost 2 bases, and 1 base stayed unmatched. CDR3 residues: CASRGQGNQPQHF. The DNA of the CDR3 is TGTGCCAGCAGAGGACAGGGCAATCAGCCCCAGCATTTT. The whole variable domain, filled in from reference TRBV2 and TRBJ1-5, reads EPEVTQTPSHQVTQMGQEVILRCVPISNHLYFYWYRQILGQKVEFLVSFYNNEISEKSEIFDDQFSVERPDGSNFTLKIRSTKLEDSAMYFCASRGQGNQPQHFGDGTRLSIL.